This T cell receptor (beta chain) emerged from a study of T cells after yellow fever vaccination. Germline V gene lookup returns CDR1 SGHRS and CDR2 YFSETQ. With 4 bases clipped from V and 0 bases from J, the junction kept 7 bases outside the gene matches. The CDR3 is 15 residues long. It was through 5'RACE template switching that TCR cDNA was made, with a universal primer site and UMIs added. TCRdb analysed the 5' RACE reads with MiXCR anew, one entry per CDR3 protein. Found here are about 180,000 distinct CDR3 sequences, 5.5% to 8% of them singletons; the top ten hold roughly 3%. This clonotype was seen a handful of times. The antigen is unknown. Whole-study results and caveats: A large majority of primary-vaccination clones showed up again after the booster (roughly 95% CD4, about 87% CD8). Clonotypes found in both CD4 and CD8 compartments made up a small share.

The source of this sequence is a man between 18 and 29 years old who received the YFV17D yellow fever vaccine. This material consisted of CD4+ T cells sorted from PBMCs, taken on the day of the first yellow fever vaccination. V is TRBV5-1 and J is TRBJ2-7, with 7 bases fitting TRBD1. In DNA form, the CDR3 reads TGCGCCAGCAGCCCTACCAACAGGGGCTCCTACGAGCAGTACTTC. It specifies CASSPTNRGSYEQYF.